This T cell receptor (beta chain) was recorded in a study of regulatory T cells in long-lasting Graves disease. V lost 6 bases, J lost 8 bases, and 22 bases lay in between. Germline CDR1 is MNHNS and CDR2 is SASEGT. The CDR3 contains 15 residues. The time point is: newly diagnosed GD, antithyroid drugs for less than 3 months. The authors made the TCR library using RNA they extracted from PBMCs. Libraries of TCR beta came from iRepertoire HTBI primers plus Arm-PCR of CDR3 regions. TCRdb processed the multiplex PCR reads anew with MiXCR; each CDR3 protein has one entry. The repertoire holds some 490,000 distinct CDR3 sequences, with around 12% as singletons. The same sample was also studied in work on T cells in Graves' hyperthyroidism and ophthalmopathy.

The genes are TRBV6-1 and TRBJ1-1; TRBD1 might be the D (5 bases). The sample consisted of peripheral blood mononuclear cells (PBMCs), taken at new diagnosis, from a patient treated with antithyroid drugs. The clonotype originates from a woman in her twenties or thirties with Graves disease. The CDR3 loop is CASSHGGGWPPEAFF. The CDR3 DNA reads as TGTGCCAGCAGCCATGGGGGGGGGTGGCCTCCAGAAGCTTTCTTT.